The clone carrying this T cell receptor beta chain has a handful of counts. The data belong to a study of blood T cell repertoires in COVID-19. In the study overall: Nucleic acid was either cDNA or gDNA, and it came from T cells, B-cell-depleted T cells, or PBMCs.

The CDR3 consists of 15 residues. Germline V CDR1 and CDR2: SQVTM, ANQGSEA. J lost 5 bases, V lost 3 bases, and 12 bases had no gene match. TCRdb keeps only in-frame clones here, not all; method: immunoSEQ multiplex PCR. The table lists around 140,000 clones, approximately 84% of them singletons. This clonotype originated in a man in his fifties or sixties in a cohort exposed to, infected with or recovered from COVID-19 (not recorded which). The chain carries TRBV29-1 and TRBJ2-5, with 7 bases that match TRBD2. Sequenced sample: PBMCs or T cells enriched from blood (not recorded which). Here the CDR3 DNA reads TGCAGCGTTGAGGGGGGGAGATTCAACGGGGAGACCCAGTACTTC. It translates to CSVEGGRFNGETQYF.